These T cell receptor beta chains were read from a single sample in a study of blood T cell repertoires in COVID-19. Data came from immunoSEQ multiplex PCR; TCRdb stores just in-frame clones and leaves some out. The table lists 150,000 to 200,000 clones, roughly 90% of them singletons. The sequencing input was PBMCs or T cells enriched from blood (not recorded which). The receptors come from a woman in her late teens or twenties who had recovered from COVID-19. The CDR3 runs from the conserved cysteine through the conserved F or W. D genes are given only for firm matches.

>.|TRBJ1-1|TRBV7-9
CASSLSGGIVRAFF
>TRBD1|TRBJ2-5|TRBV7-3
CASSLIQGETQYF
>.|TRBJ2-1|TRBV19
CASSIEWSEPYNEQFF
>.|TRBJ1-2|TRBV2
CASSEASGQTYGYTF
>.|TRBJ1-3|TRBV9
CASSEGRSGNTIYF
>TRBD2|TRBJ2-1|TRBV18
CASSPRLAGQSIPFF
>TRBD2|TRBJ2-7|TRBV7-9
CASSQTSGSNEQYF
>.|TRBJ1-3|TRBV11-2
CASSSPQDRSGNTIYF
>.|TRBJ1-4|TRBV12-2
CASRYSSPKGDTTNEKLFF
>TRBD1|TRBJ1-5|TRBV28
CASSLEDRVSQPQHF
>.|TRBJ2-3|TRBV3-1/TRBV3-2
CASSQGADTQYF
>TRBD2|TRBJ2-1|TRBV25-1
CASSASLAGKNEQFF
>TRBD1|TRBJ1-1|TRBV2
CASSLRQGRNTEAFF
>.|TRBJ1-1|TRBV3-1/TRBV3-2
CASSYTNTEAFF
>TRBD2|TRBJ2-5|TRBV30
CAWSTQRGGRETQYF
>TRBD2|TRBJ2-5|TRBV2
CASSKDPPGLAGGGETQYF
>TRBD1|TRBJ1-4|TRBV7-9
CASSPTGGLLATNEKLFF
>.|TRBJ1-1|TRBV2
CASSAGTLTGYTEAFF
>.|TRBJ2-7|TRBV30
CAWTLGGVEQYF
>TRBD2|TRBJ2-7|TRBV27
CASSPGTSGRASEQYF
>.|TRBJ2-1|TRBV19
CASSIGPGTSYNEQFF
>.|TRBJ2-2|TRBV25-1
CASSELGGTGELFF
>TRBD2|TRBJ2-5|TRBV27
CASSLGVGAGAETQYF
>.|TRBJ2-5|TRBV7-3
CASSLIQGETQYF
>TRBD1|TRBJ1-5|TRBV20-1
CSASNRGGQPQHF
>.|TRBJ1-2|TRBV5-4
CASSFGSLEIGYTF
>.|TRBJ2-3|TRBV7-2
CASSGGVRELSTDTQYF
>TRBD2|TRBJ2-7|TRBV9
CASSVEGSGSYEQYF
>.|TRBJ2-2|TRBV25-1
CASSESLGPAGELFF
>TRBD1|TRBJ2-1|TRBV2
CASRSPAGGLHEQFF
>TRBD2|TRBJ2-1|TRBV4-1
CASSLRRDSSGTSGEQFF
>TRBD2|TRBJ2-7|TRBV30
CAWIRAGGEQYF
>.|TRBJ1-2|TRBV7-2
CASTRGRVYANYGYTF
>.|TRBJ2-7|TRBV5-6
CASSLPGLAYEQYF
>.|TRBJ1-5|TRBV27
CASSLTDSDSNQPQHF
>.|TRBJ2-7|TRBV3-1/TRBV3-2
CASSPLPKRYEQYF
>.|TRBJ2-1|TRBV5-4
CASSSPSRSGLNEQFF
>TRBD2|TRBJ2-3|TRBV4-3
CASSRRGGPTDTQYF
>.|TRBJ1-2|TRBV28
CASSSDGYTF